This T cell receptor (beta chain) is drawn from a study of blood T cell repertoires in COVID-19. CDR3 size: 16 residues. The germline gives CDR1 SGHNT, CDR2 YENEEA. Trimming stripped 3 bases from V and 0 bases from J, with 12 bases between. The age range of participants was about 18 to 89 years, with residence in about two dozen US areas. Recovery meant two consecutive negative NP/OP PCR tests, professional clearance, or resolved symptoms. Some clones are missing from TCRdb's copy, which holds only in-frame ones; the method was immunoSEQ multiplex PCR. This table holds 250,000 or so clones, around 81% found once. This clone was picked up a small number of times.

Sequenced input: PBMCs or T cells enriched from blood (not recorded which). The receptor was derived from a man aged 50 or older who had recovered from COVID-19. This sequence joins TRBV11-3 and TRBJ1-3, with a possible D match to TRBD1 (6 bases). The DNA for the CDR3 is TGTGCCAGCAGCTTGGGGGGGCCAAGCTCTGGAAACACCATATATTTT. It is translated as CASSLGGPSSGNTIYF. Together with reference TRBV11-3 and TRBJ1-3, the CDR3 gives the full variable domain: EAGVVQSPRYKIIEKKQPVAFWCNPISGHNTLYWYLQNLGQGPELLIRYENEEAVDDSQLPKDRFSAERLKGVDSTLKIQPAELGDSAVYLCASSLGGPSSGNTIYFGEGSWLTVV.